The 8 T cell receptor beta chains in this list originate from one sample, sequenced in a study of metastatic and nonmetastatic thyroid tumors. Thyroid surgery was preceded by no treatment in any patient. Using MiXCR, TCRdb reanalyzed the PCR reads. This table holds fewer than 40,000 clones, around half found once. Sequencing was carried out using tumor tissue. All receptors derive from a male donor with papillary thyroid cancer or a benign thyroid nodule (not recorded which). Some clones in this sample may be carry-over from other donors' samples.

This clone was recorded once. The chain recombines TRBV7-3 with TRBJ2-7; maybe TRBD1 (5 bases). The CDR3 consists of 13 residues. The V end was cut by 3 bases, the J end by 3 bases, with 9 bases between. Germline V gene lookup returns CDR1 SGHTA and CDR2 FQGTGA. The CDR3 DNA reads as TGTGCCAGCAGCTTCCAGGGTGGCTACGAGCAGTACTTC. Translated: CASSFQGGYEQYF. The entire variable domain, with the rest obtained from reference TRBV7-3 and TRBJ2-7, is as follows: GAGVSQTPSNKVTEKGKYVELRCDPISGHTALYWYRQSLGQGPEFLIYFQGTGAADDSGLPNDRFFAVRPEGSVSTLKIQRTERGDSAVYLCASSFQGGYEQYFGPGTRLTVT.

This clone was observed a handful of times. The J gene is TRBJ2-1, the V gene TRBV6-1; 9 bases are a match to TRBD2. The germline V gene encodes CDR1 MNHNS and CDR2 SASEGT. The CDR3 spans 15 residues. Trimming removed 2 bases from V and 5 bases from J; junction bases left unmatched: 4. The CDR3 loop reads CASSELAGSHNEQFF. The CDR3 coding sequence is TGTGCCAGCAGTGAACTAGCGGGGTCCCACAATGAGCAGTTCTTC.

Only a few counts were recorded for this clone. V and J are TRBV6-5 and TRBJ2-7, with D hard to call. The V and J ends lost 0 bases and 4 bases respectively, with 13 bases between them. Germline V gives CDR1 MNHEY, CDR2 SVGAGI. CDR3 length: 15 residues. CDR3 sequence reads: CASSYSEESGYEQYF. CDR3 bases: TGTGCCAGCAGTTACTCGGAAGAATCCGGATACGAGCAGTACTTC.

The CDR3 nucleotides are TGTGCCAGCAGCGCGGGACAGGGGGCGGGAGAGCAGTACTTC. It is translated as CASSAGQGAGEQYF. The chain is built from TRBV9 and TRBJ2-7; 12 bases map to TRBD1. This CDR3 comprises 14 residues. V shed 3 bases and J 7 bases; nucleotides not matched to a gene: 5. Per the germline V gene, CDR1 is SGDLS and CDR2 is YYNGEE.

J is TRBJ2-7 and V is TRBV20-1, with 11 bases aligning to TRBD1. The CDR3 consists of 15 residues. Unmatched junction bases numbered 6, after V lost 5 bases and J lost 0 bases. CDR1 and CDR2 from the germline V gene are DFQATT and SNEGSKA (reference sequence). The CDR3 DNA reads as TGCAGTGCTGCCTCCGGGACAGGGGGCTCCTACGAGCAGTACTTC. Translated, it gives CSAASGTGGSYEQYF.

This clone has more than one count but fewer than ten. This chain links TRBV30 with TRBJ1-2, with 7 bases fitting TRBD1. This CDR3 is built from 16 residues. The germline V gene encodes CDR1 GTSNPN and CDR2 SVGIG (reference sequence). The V and J ends lost 3 bases and 3 bases, in that order; junction bases with no gene match: 13. CDR3 region: CAWSRPVRGSHYGYTF. CDR3 DNA: TGTGCCTGGAGCCGACCGGTCAGGGGGTCTCACTATGGCTACACCTTC.

The chain recombines TRBV6-4 with TRBJ1-6; TRBD1 is a possible D gene (5 bases). This CDR3 contains 14 residues. Germline V gene sequence: CDR1 MRHNA, CDR2 SNTAGT. Trimming removed 0 bases at V and 5 bases at J, with 5 bases between. This chain's CDR3 is CASSDSGDNSPLHF. CDR3 nucleotides: TGTGCCAGCAGTGACTCGGGGGATAATTCACCCCTCCACTTT.

J is TRBJ1-1 and V is TRBV7-9, with TRBD1 matching 9 bases. The length of the CDR3 is 15 residues. V lost 4 bases, J lost 3 bases, and 6 bases stayed unmatched. Germline values: CDR1 SEHNR, CDR2 FQNEAQ (reference sequence). CDR3: CASSSKTGGDTEAFF. As DNA, the CDR3 is TGTGCCAGCAGCTCCAAGACAGGGGGGGACACTGAAGCTTTCTTT. Based on the CDR3 plus reference TRBV7-9 and TRBJ1-1, the full variable domain is DTGVSQNPRHKITKRGQNVTFRCDPISEHNRLYWYRQTLGQGPEFLTYFQNEAQLEKSRLLSDRFSAERPKGSFSTLEIQRTEQGDSAMYLCASSSKTGGDTEAFFGQGTRLTVV.